Listed below are T cell receptor beta chains from one sample, sequenced in a study of CD8 T cells in Susac syndrome. In TCRdb, the immunoSEQ multiplex PCR reads were re-called with MiXCR into one record per CDR3 protein. The table lists about 140,000 distinct CDR3 sequences, 95% of them singletons. The material sequenced was CD4+ T cells from PBMCs. The receptors here all came from a human donor with Susac syndrome. Both conserved end residues are part of each CDR3. D genes are given only for firm matches. Clone sizes are given selectively: once, few, many, or a class where the clone is expanded.

v_gene: TRBV30
abundance: NA
d_gene: NA
j_gene: TRBJ1-2
CDR3nt: TGTGCCTGGACCCTTCACAGGGAAAGGGGCTATGGCTACACCTTC
CDR3aa: CAWTLHRERGYGYTF

v_gene: TRBV20-1
abundance: NA
d_gene: NA
j_gene: TRBJ1-5
CDR3nt: TGCAGTGCTAGGGAAGCAGGGGATCAACCCCAGCATTTT
CDR3aa: CSAREAGDQPQHF

v_gene: TRBV6-5
abundance: NA
d_gene: NA
j_gene: TRBJ1-2
CDR3nt: TGTGCCAGCAGCCCCAGTGGGCATGGCTACACCTTC
CDR3aa: CASSPSGHGYTF

v_gene: TRBV30
abundance: NA
d_gene: TRBD2
j_gene: TRBJ2-5
CDR3nt: TGTGCCTGGACCCTTGGACTAGCAGCAGAGACCCAGTACTTC
CDR3aa: CAWTLGLAAETQYF

v_gene: TRBV20-1
abundance: NA
d_gene: NA
j_gene: TRBJ1-2
CDR3nt: TGCAGTGCCTCAGGGGCCCCGGGCTATGGCTACACCTTC
CDR3aa: CSASGAPGYGYTF

v_gene: TRBV4-3
abundance: NA
d_gene: TRBD2
j_gene: TRBJ2-7
CDR3nt: TGCGCCAGCAGCCGGACTAGCGGGCTTACCTACGAGCAGTACTTC
CDR3aa: CASSRTSGLTYEQYF

v_gene: TRBV20-1
abundance: NA
d_gene: NA
j_gene: TRBJ2-7
CDR3nt: TGCAGTGCTAGAGAGCGGCGGGACTACGAGCAGTACTTC
CDR3aa: CSARERRDYEQYF

v_gene: TRBV20-1
abundance: NA
d_gene: NA
j_gene: TRBJ1-1
CDR3nt: TGCAGTGCTAGAACTGGAGGGAGTGACACTGAAGCTTTCTTT
CDR3aa: CSARTGGSDTEAFF

v_gene: TRBV6-5
abundance: NA
d_gene: NA
j_gene: TRBJ2-1
CDR3nt: TGTGCCAGCAGTTCCCCCACTAGTATGCAGTTCTTC
CDR3aa: CASSSPTSMQFF

v_gene: TRBV12-3/TRBV12-4
abundance: NA
d_gene: TRBD1
j_gene: TRBJ2-2
CDR3nt: TGTGCCAGCAGCCCCTCCCGGACAGGGGTGAGCGGGGAGCTGTTTTTT
CDR3aa: CASSPSRTGVSGELFF

v_gene: TRBV15
abundance: NA
d_gene: TRBD1
j_gene: TRBJ2-3
CDR3nt: TGTGCCACCAGCCGGACAGGGAAGAGCACAGATACGCAGTATTTT
CDR3aa: CATSRTGKSTDTQYF

v_gene: TRBV18
abundance: NA
d_gene: NA
j_gene: TRBJ1-5
CDR3nt: TGTGCCAGCTCCACTTCCCGGGTCTTCAATCAGCCCCAGCATTTT
CDR3aa: CASSTSRVFNQPQHF

v_gene: TRBV29-1
abundance: NA
d_gene: NA
j_gene: TRBJ1-2
CDR3nt: TGCAGCGTTGAAGGATGGCAGGGCGGAGGCTACACCTTC
CDR3aa: CSVEGWQGGGYTF

v_gene: TRBV29-1
abundance: NA
d_gene: TRBD1
j_gene: TRBJ1-1
CDR3nt: TGCAGCGTTTCCGGGACAGGGTTCACTGAAGCTTTCTTT
CDR3aa: CSVSGTGFTEAFF

v_gene: TRBV5-4
abundance: NA
d_gene: TRBD2
j_gene: TRBJ2-3
CDR3nt: TGTGCCAGCAGCTTCATGCTAGCGGGCCCCGGGGATACGCAGTATTTT
CDR3aa: CASSFMLAGPGDTQYF

v_gene: TRBV5-6
abundance: few
d_gene: TRBD1
j_gene: TRBJ1-5
CDR3nt: TGTGCCAGCAGCTCCGACAGGGTTGGTCAGCCCCAGCATTTT
CDR3aa: CASSSDRVGQPQHF

v_gene: TRBV7-9
abundance: NA
d_gene: NA
j_gene: TRBJ2-3
CDR3nt: TGTGCCAGCAGCTTAGAAGGGCGGGTCACAGATACGCAGTATTTT
CDR3aa: CASSLEGRVTDTQYF

v_gene: TRBV14
abundance: NA
d_gene: NA
j_gene: TRBJ1-6
CDR3nt: TGTGCCAGCAGCCAAGAAGTATGGAATTCACCCCTCCACTTT
CDR3aa: CASSQEVWNSPLHF